The clone carrying this T cell receptor (beta chain) was found a few times. Its matching antigen is unknown. Treatment specified: roughly nine-day PBMC culture with coronavirus spike peptide pools or control peptides (ViraFEST assay). ViraFEST used peptide pools to expand antigen-specific T cells before TCR sequencing. This sample is part of a study of vaccination and CD4 T cells after COVID-19. Cultured CD4+ T-cell DNA underwent Oncomine TCR Beta short-read sequencing. TCRdb re-called the PCR reads with MiXCR, one entry per CDR3 protein. The sample has about 14,000 distinct CDR3 sequences, 50% to 65% seen once; the top ten hold 10%. Per the germline V gene, CDR1 is DFQATT and CDR2 is SNEGSKA (reference sequence). This CDR3 contains 14 residues. V was clipped by 6 bases and J by 2 bases; unmatched bases: 7.

This receptor was taken from a human donor who had recovered from COVID-19. V gene TRBV20-1 combines with J gene TRBJ1-5, with 7 bases that match TRBD1. The sample consisted of CD4+ T cells from blood, cultured in vitro, taken before SARS-CoV-2 vaccination. For the CDR3, the DNA is TGCAGTGCCTCTATCACAGGGGGCAATCAGCCCCAGCATTTT. It translates to CSASITGGNQPQHF.